The clone carrying this T cell receptor (beta chain) occurred many times. Its antigen is undetermined. The data derive from a study of T cell repertoires in cytomegalovirus infection. Study details: CMV epitopes, recently identified HLA-C-restricted and well-studied HLA-B-restricted, were used. Evidence of both CMV infection and a matching HLA type came from public TCR beta signatures. The study, taken as a whole, reports: Individuals carrying CMV plus the relevant HLA were identified by cumulative frequency of public TCR beta families. The ex vivo response was dominated by HLA-C-restricted CMV-specific TCR beta clonotypes.

From the reads, TCRdb called clonotypes with MiXCR, one entry per CDR3 protein. The data show 650,000 to 900,000 distinct CDR3 sequences, 25% to 30% seen once. Sequences were derived from cultured CD8+ T cells from PBMCs, sampled from culture after CMV antigen stimulation. This sequence was found in a human donor in good health (CMV status not recorded). Some clones in this sample may be carry-over from other donors' samples.

The CDR3 nucleotides are TGTGCCAGCAGTCCAGGCTCAGGGGGATACGAGCAGTACTTC. Protein sequence: CASSPGSGGYEQYF. The chain couples TRBV7-6 to TRBJ2-7, with TRBD1 matching 7 bases. V dropped 6 bases and J dropped 4; count of bases not matched to a gene: 9. The V gene's germline CDR1 is SGHVS and CDR2 FNYEAQ. The CDR3 length is 14 residues.